This T cell receptor beta chain was retrieved from a study of shared clonotypes between healthy human individuals. Study-wide results and caveats: Donors were few, which limited the genetic and exposure-history diversity represented. Sequencing depth was a factor that was expected to affect clonotype sharing among donors.

On this clone itself: The antigen is not known.

The CDR3 has 19 residues. With 4 bases clipped from V and 7 bases from J, the junction kept 22 bases outside the gene matches. Germline V gene data show CDR1 as SGHRS and CDR2 as YFSETQ. The assay was immunoSEQ multiplex PCR, and TCRdb's table has in-frame clones only and misses some. The sample shows approximately 980,000 clones, approximately 80% of them seen only once. Caucasian adults residing in Nashville, Tennessee made up all the donors. The rearrangement uses TRBV5-1 and TRBJ2-3; 9 bases line up with TRBD1. The specimen was memory CD4+ T cells sorted from blood. The sample's subset: CD45RA-negative fraction. This sequence was found in a man aged 18 to 29 in good health. CDR3 in DNA: TGCGCCAGCAGCCTGGGGAGGACAGGGGCCCCGACTAGCAGGCATACGCAGTATTTT. This translates into CASSLGRTGAPTSRHTQYF.